One sample yielded the 5 T cell receptor beta chains listed below, sequenced in a study of T cells in narcolepsy. The table came from immunoSEQ multiplex PCR; TCRdb's copy has only in-frame clones and leaves some out. The sample lists 34,000 or so clones; around 79% were seen once. Sequencing was performed on memory (CD45RA-) CD4+ T cells from blood. These receptors all stem from a human donor in good health.

The chain links TRBV13 to TRBJ1-1; a weak D match, TRBD1 (5 bases). The CDR3 length is 15 residues. Looked up from germline, CDR1 is PRHDT and CDR2 is FYEKMQ (reference sequence). V lost 5 bases and J 6 bases, leaving 19 bases between the germline ends. This chain's CDR3 is CASSTPTGRASEAFF. The CDR3 coding sequence is TGTGCCAGCAGCACCCCAACTGGCAGGGCCTCTGAAGCTTTCTTT.

This chain uses TRBV6-6 with TRBJ1-1; D perhaps matches TRBD1 (5 bases). The V end lost 7 bases, the J end lost 3 bases, and 12 bases lay between the germline ends. The germline CDR1 and CDR2 sequences are MNHNY and SVGAGI (reference sequence). The length of the CDR3 is 13 residues. The CDR3: CASNRGGYTEAFF. The CDR3 DNA follows: TGTGCCAGCAACCGCGGGGGGTACACTGAAGCTTTCTTT.

The gene calls are TRBV30 and TRBJ2-7, with D perhaps matching TRBD2 (5 bases). The V end was cut by 1 base, the J end by 5 bases, with 9 bases between. The CDR3 sequence is 12 residues long. Germline V gene lookup returns CDR1 GTSNPN and CDR2 SVGIG (reference sequence). DNA for the CDR3: TGTGCCTGGAGTGCCTCCGGGAACGAGCAGTACTTC. This gives the protein CAWSASGNEQYF.

Note on this clone: The identical CDR3 is also encoded by other nucleotide sequences in the sample. The V and J genes are TRBV30 and TRBJ2-5, with a possible D match to TRBD1 (5 bases). The V end lost 2 bases, the J end lost 2 bases, and 9 bases lay between the germline ends. Germline CDR1 and CDR2: GTSNPN and SVGIG (reference sequence). The CDR3 runs to 13 residues. CDR3 in DNA: TGTGCCTGGAGTCCAAGGGGTCAAGAGACCCAGTACTTC. Its protein is CAWSPRGQETQYF. Complete variable domain (other parts from reference TRBV30 and TRBJ2-5): SQTIHQWPATLVQPVGSPLSLECTVEGTSNPNLYWYRQAAGRGLQLLFYSVGIGQISSEVPQNLSASRPQDRQFILSSKKLLLSDSGFYLCAWSPRGQETQYFGPGTRLLVL.

A few counts support this clone. The rearrangement links TRBV18 to TRBJ1-2; 11 bases fit TRBD1. With 3 bases clipped from V and 0 bases from J, the junction kept 0 bases outside the gene matches. The CDR3 totals 15 residues. Germline values: CDR1 KGHSH, CDR2 LQKENI. The CDR3 region is CASSPGQGANYGYTF. The CDR3 DNA is TGTGCCAGCTCACCGGGACAGGGGGCTAACTATGGCTACACCTTC.